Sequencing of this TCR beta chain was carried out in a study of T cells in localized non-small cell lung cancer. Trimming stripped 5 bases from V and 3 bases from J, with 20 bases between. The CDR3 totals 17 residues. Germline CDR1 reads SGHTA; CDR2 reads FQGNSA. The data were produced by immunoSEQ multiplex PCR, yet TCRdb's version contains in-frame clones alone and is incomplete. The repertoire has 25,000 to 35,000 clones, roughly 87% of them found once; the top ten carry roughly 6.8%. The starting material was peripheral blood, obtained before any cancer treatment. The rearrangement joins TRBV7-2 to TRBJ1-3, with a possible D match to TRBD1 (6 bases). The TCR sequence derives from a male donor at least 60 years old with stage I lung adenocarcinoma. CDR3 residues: CASSQTAGGAFGNTIYF. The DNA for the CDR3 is TGTGCCAGCAGCCAAACGGCGGGGGGCGCCTTTGGAAACACCATATATTTT.